A single sample gave rise to the 4 T cell receptor beta chains below, sequenced in a study of blood T cell repertoires in COVID-19. The assay was immunoSEQ multiplex PCR, and TCRdb's table has in-frame clones only and misses some. The repertoire holds roughly 39,000 clones, with around 96% as singletons. The sequenced sample was peripheral blood. The receptor source for this set is a human donor with active COVID-19. The donor label of this sample is uncertain.

The chain recombines TRBV11-3 with TRBJ1-2; 9 bases map to TRBD1. The junction had 9 bases not matched to a gene; V was cut back by 5 bases and J by 2 bases. The CDR3 runs to 16 residues. CDR1 and CDR2 from the germline V gene are SGHNT and YENEEA. CDR3 nucleotide sequence: TGTGCCAGCAGCCCGAGTCCCGGGACAGGGAACTATGGCTACACCTTC. Its translation: CASSPSPGTGNYGYTF.

This chain uses TRBV6-5 with TRBJ1-4; 8 nucleotides align to TRBD1. The CDR3 totals 16 residues. The V gene end was trimmed by 2 bases and the J gene end by 3 bases; junction bases not matched to a gene: 5. Germline CDR1 MNHEY, CDR2 SVGAGI. CDR3 sequence reads: CASSYGTGIPNEKLFF. The CDR3 region has the DNA TGTGCCAGCAGTTACGGGACAGGTATCCCTAATGAAAAACTGTTTTTT.

V is TRBV2 and J is TRBJ2-1; D might be TRBD2 (7 bases). The CDR3 is made up of 16 amino acids. Germline V CDR1 and CDR2: SNHLY, FYNNEI. The V end was cut by 4 bases, the J end by 0 bases, with 13 bases between. The CDR3 protein is CASSGGGASSYNEQFF. The DNA for the CDR3 is TGTGCCAGCAGTGGTGGGGGGGCCAGCTCCTACAATGAGCAGTTCTTC.

The chain joins TRBV7-2 to TRBJ2-7, with TRBD1 identical over 10 bases. V was pared by 2 bases and J by 4 bases, with 8 bases of the junction left unmatched. The germline V gene encodes CDR1 SGHTA and CDR2 FQGNSA. The CDR3 is made up of 16 amino acids. The CDR3 loop reads CASSLFSTGGLYEQYF. CDR3 nucleotides: TGTGCCAGCAGCTTATTTTCGACAGGGGGCCTTTACGAGCAGTACTTC.